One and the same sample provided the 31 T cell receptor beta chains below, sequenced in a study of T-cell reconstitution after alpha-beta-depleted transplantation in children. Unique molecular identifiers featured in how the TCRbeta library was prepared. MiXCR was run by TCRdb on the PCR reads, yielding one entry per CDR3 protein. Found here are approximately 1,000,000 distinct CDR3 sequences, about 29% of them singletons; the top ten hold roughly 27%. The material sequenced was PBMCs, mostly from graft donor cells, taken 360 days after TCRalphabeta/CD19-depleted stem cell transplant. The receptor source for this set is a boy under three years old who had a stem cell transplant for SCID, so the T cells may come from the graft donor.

Here the CDR3 DNA reads TGTGCCAGCAGTTACAAGAACATAGAGACCCAGTACTTC. Its protein is CASSYKNIETQYF. The chain links TRBV6-5 to TRBJ2-5; D ambiguous. The germline V and J ends were trimmed by 2 bases and 4 bases, with 8 bases remaining between them. The CDR3 is 13 amino acids. Germline V gene lookup returns CDR1 MNHEY and CDR2 SVGAGI.

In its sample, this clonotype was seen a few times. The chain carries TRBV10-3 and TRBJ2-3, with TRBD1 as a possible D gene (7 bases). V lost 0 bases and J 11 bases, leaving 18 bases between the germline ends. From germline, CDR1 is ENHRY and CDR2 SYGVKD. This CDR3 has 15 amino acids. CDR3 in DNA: TGTGCCATCAGTGAGTCGGCCTCCAGGGGGGCTGGGCAGTATTTT. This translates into CAISESASRGAGQYF.

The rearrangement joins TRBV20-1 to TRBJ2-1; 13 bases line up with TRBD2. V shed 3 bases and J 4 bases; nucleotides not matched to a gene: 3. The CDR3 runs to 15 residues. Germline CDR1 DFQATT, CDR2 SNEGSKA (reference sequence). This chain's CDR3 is CSASPTSGGYNEQFF. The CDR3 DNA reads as TGCAGTGCTAGTCCGACTAGCGGGGGGTACAATGAGCAGTTCTTC.

The CDR3 DNA reads TGTGCCACCAGCAGACCGTACGACAGCAGTTCTAACTATGGCTACACCTTC. This translates into CATSRPYDSSSNYGYTF. J is TRBJ1-2 and V is TRBV15, with D tentatively TRBD1 (5 bases). CDR1 LNHNV and CDR2 YYDKDF come from the germline V gene (reference sequence). This CDR3 has 17 residues. V was clipped by 2 bases and J by 0 bases, with 16 bases between them.

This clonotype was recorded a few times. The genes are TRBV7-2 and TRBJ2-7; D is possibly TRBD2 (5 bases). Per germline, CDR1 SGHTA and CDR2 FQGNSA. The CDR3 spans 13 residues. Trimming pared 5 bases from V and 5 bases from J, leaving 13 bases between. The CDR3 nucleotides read TGTGCCAGCAGCCCCCGTGGAGGTGACGAGCAGTACTTC. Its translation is CASSPRGGDEQYF.

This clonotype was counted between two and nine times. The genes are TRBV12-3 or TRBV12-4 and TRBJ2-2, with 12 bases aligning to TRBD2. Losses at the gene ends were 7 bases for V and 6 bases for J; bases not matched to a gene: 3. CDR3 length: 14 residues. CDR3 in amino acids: CASTGLAGAGELFF. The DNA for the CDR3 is TGTGCCAGCACGGGACTAGCGGGCGCCGGGGAGCTGTTTTTT.

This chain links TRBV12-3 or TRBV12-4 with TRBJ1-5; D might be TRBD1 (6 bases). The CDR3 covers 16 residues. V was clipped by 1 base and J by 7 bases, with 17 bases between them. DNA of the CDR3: TGTGCCAGCAGTTTAGGCTGGCAACAGGGAGAACAGCCCCAGCATTTT. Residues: CASSLGWQQGEQPQHF.

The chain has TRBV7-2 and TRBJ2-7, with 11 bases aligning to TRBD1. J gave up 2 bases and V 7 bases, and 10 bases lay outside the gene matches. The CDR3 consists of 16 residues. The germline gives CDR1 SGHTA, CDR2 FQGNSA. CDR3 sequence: CASKPRPGQGAYEQYF. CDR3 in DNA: TGTGCCAGCAAACCACGCCCGGGACAGGGGGCCTACGAGCAGTACTTC.

This chain's CDR3 is CASSGRSGGTNTGELFF. CDR3 nucleotide sequence: TGTGCCAGCAGTGGTCGGAGCGGGGGGACGAACACCGGGGAGCTGTTTTTT. The chain joins TRBV28 to TRBJ2-2; 9 nucleotides match TRBD2. Germline CDR1 is MDHEN and CDR2 is SYDVKM. This CDR3 contains 17 residues. V dropped 5 bases and J dropped 0; count of bases not matched to a gene: 7.

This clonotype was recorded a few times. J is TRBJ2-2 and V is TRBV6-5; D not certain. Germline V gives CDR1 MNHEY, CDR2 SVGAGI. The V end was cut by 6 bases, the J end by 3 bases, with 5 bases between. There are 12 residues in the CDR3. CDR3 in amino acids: CASRWYTGELFF. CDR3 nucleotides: TGTGCCAGCAGGTGGTACACCGGGGAGCTGTTTTTT.

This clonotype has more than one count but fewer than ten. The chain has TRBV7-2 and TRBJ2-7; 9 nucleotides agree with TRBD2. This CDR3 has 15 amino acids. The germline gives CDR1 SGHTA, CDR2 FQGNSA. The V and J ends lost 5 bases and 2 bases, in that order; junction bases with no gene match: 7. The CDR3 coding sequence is TGTGCCAGCAGCCGACTAGCGGAGACGACCTACGAGCAGTACTTC. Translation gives CASSRLAETTYEQYF.

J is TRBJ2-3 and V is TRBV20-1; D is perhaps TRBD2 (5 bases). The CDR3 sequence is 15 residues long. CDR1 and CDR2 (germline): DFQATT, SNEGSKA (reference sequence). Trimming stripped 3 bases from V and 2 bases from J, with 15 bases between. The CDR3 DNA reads TGCAGTGCTAGTCCGGAGGTCCTGAACACAGATACGCAGTATTTT. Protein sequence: CSASPEVLNTDTQYF.

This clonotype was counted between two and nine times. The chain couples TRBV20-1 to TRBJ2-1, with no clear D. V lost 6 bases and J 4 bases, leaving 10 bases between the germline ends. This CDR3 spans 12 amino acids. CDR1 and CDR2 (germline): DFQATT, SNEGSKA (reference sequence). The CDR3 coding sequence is TGCAGTGCGATCGATCAGTACAATGAGCAGTTCTTC. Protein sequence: CSAIDQYNEQFF.

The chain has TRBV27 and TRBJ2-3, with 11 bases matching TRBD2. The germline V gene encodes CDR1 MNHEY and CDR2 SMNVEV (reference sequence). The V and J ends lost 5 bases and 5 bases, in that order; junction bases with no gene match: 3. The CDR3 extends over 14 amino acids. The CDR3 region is CASSPLAGGDTQYF. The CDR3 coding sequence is TGTGCCAGCAGTCCGCTAGCGGGGGGAGATACGCAGTATTTT.

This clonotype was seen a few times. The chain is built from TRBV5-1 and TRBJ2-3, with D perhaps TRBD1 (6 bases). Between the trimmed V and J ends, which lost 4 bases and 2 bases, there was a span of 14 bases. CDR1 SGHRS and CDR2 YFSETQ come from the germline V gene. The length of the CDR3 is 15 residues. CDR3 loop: CASSLTGDFTDTQYF. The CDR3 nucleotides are TGCGCCAGCAGCCTGACAGGAGACTTCACAGATACGCAGTATTTT.

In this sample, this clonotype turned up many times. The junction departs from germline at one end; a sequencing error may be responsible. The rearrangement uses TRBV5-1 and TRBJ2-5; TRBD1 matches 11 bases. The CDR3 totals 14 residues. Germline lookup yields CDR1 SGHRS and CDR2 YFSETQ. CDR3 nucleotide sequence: TGTGCCAGCAGCCCCGGGACAGGGGGAGAGACCCAGTACTTC. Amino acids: CASSPGTGGETQYF.

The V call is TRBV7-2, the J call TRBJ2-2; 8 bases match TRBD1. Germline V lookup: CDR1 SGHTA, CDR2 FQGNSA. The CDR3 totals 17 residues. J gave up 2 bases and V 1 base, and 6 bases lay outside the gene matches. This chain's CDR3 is CASSLVGTGINTGELFF. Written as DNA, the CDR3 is TGTGCCAGCAGCTTAGTCGGGACAGGAATTAACACCGGGGAGCTGTTTTTT.

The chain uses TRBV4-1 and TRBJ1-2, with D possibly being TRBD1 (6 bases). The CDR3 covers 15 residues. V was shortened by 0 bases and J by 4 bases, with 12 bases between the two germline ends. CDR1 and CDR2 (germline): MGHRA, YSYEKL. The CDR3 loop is CASSQDTGRVYGYTF. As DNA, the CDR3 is TGCGCCAGCAGCCAAGACACAGGGCGTGTCTATGGCTACACCTTC.

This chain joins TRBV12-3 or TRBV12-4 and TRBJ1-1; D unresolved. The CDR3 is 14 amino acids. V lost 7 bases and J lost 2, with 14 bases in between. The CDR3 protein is CASTIGRPNTEAFF. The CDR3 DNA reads TGTGCCAGCACCATAGGACGCCCTAACACTGAAGCTTTCTTT.

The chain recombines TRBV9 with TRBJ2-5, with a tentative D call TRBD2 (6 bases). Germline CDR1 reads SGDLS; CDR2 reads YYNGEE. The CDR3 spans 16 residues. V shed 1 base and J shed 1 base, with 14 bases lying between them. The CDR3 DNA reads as TGTGCCAGCAGCGTATGGTCGGGGGTCCCCCAAGAGACCCAGTACTTC. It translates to CASSVWSGVPQETQYF.

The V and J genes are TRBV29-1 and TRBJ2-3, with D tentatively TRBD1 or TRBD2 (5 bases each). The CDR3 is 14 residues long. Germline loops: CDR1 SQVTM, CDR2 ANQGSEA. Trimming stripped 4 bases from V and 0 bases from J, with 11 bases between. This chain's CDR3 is CSVGPGRSTDTQYF. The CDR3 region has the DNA TGCAGCGTTGGCCCGGGACGGAGCACAGATACGCAGTATTTT.

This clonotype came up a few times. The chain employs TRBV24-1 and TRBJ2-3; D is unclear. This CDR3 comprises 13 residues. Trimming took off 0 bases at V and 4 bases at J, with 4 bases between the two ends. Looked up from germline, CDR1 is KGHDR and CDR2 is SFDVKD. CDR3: CATSDLGADTQYF. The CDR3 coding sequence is TGTGCCACCAGTGATTTGGGCGCAGATACGCAGTATTTT.

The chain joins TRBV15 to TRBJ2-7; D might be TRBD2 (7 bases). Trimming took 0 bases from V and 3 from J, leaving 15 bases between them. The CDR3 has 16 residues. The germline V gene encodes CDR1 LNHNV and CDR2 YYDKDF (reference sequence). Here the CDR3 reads CATSRDRRGGDYEQYF. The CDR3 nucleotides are TGTGCCACCAGCAGAGATAGGAGGGGGGGAGACTACGAGCAGTACTTC. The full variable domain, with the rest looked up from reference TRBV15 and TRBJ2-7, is DAMVIQNPRYQVTQFGKPVTLSCSQTLNHNVMYWYQQKSSQAPKLLFHYYDKDFNNEADTPDNFQSRRPNTSFCFLDIRSPGLGDTAMYLCATSRDRRGGDYEQYFGPGTRLTVT.

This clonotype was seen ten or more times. The CDR3 region is CSAMGGGDTEAFF. The CDR3 nucleotides read TGCAGTGCTATGGGGGGAGGGGACACTGAAGCTTTCTTT. The chain employs TRBV20-1 and TRBJ1-1, with D perhaps TRBD1 (5 bases). The CDR3 is 13 residues long. From germline, CDR1 is DFQATT and CDR2 SNEGSKA (reference sequence). V gave up 4 bases and J gave up 3 bases, with 12 bases separating them.

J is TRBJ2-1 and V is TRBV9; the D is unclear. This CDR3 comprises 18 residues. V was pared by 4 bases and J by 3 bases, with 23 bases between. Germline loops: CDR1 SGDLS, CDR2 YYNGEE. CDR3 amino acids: CASSPAVSGGRFYNEQFF. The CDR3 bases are TGTGCCAGCAGCCCGGCGGTCTCGGGTGGGCGATTCTACAATGAGCAGTTCTTC.

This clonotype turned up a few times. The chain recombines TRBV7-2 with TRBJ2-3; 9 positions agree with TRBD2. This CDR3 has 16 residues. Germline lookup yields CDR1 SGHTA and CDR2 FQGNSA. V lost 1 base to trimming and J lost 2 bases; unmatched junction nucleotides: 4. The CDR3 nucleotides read TGTGCCAGCAGCTTAGAGACTAGCGGATACACAGATACGCAGTATTTT. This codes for CASSLETSGYTDTQYF.

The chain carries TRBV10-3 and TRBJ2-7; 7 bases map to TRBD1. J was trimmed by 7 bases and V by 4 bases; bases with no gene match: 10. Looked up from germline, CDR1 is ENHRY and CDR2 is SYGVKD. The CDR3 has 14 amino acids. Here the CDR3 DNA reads TGTGCCATCAGTGGACTGGGACAGCCGGTGGAGCAGTACTTC. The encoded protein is CAISGLGQPVEQYF.

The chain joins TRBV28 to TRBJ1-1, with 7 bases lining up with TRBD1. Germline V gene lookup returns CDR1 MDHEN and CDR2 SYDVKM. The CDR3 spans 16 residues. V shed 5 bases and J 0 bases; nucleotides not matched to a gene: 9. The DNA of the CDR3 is TGTGCCAGCAGTCCTTGGACAGGTTCTATGAACACTGAAGCTTTCTTT. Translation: CASSPWTGSMNTEAFF.

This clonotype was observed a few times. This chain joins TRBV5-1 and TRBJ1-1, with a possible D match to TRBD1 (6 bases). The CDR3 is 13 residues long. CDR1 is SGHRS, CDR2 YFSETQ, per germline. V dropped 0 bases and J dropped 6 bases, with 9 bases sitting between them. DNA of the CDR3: TGCGCCAGCAGCTTGGGGGGGGCGGCTGAAGCTTTCTTT. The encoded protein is CASSLGGAAEAFF.

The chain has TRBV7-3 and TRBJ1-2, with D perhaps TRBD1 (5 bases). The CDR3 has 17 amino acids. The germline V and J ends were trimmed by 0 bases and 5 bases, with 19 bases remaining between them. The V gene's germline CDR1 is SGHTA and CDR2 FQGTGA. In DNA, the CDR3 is TGTGCCAGCAGCTTAACGTCCGGGGCAGGGAGGCGTTATGGCTACACCTTC. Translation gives CASSLTSGAGRRYGYTF.

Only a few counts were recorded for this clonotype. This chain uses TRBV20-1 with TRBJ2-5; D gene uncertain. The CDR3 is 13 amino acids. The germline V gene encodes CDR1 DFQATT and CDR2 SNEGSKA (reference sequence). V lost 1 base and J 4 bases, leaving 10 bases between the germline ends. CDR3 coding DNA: TGCAGTGCTAGAGGTATAGGGCTAGAGACCCAGTACTTC. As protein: CSARGIGLETQYF.